This T cell receptor (beta chain) was sequenced during a study of blood T cell repertoires in COVID-19. Study in general: Samples taken during acute and convalescent COVID-19 were collected in the United States, Italy and Spain. PBMCs, B-cell-depleted T cells, or T cells were the source of the cDNA or gDNA that made up the material.

Per germline, CDR1 SGHTA and CDR2 FQGNSA. This CDR3 has 16 amino acids. V was pared by 3 bases and J by 2 bases, with 1 base of the junction left unmatched. In the original analysis: Reference gene primer amplification gave estimated nucleated cell counts. Assay used: immunoSEQ multiplex PCR; TCRdb lists only in-frame clones, some missing. D and trimming come from the DNA, and the V and J calls and clone size come from that table. The sample shows around 200,000 clones, around three quarters of them seen only once. This clone was recorded once. The receptor's source is a woman between 70 and 85 years old with acute or convalescent COVID-19. The material sequenced was peripheral blood. The chain employs TRBV7-2 and TRBJ2-1; 13 nucleotides line up with TRBD2. This chain's CDR3 is CASSLGLAGTYNEQFF. DNA for the CDR3: TGTGCCAGCAGCTTGGGACTAGCGGGAACCTACAATGAGCAGTTCTTC. The variable domain in full, with the rest retrieved from reference TRBV7-2 and TRBJ2-1, is GAGVSQSPSNKVTEKGKDVELRCDPISGHTALYWYRQSLGQGLEFLIYFQGNSAPDKSGLPSDRFSAERTGGSVSTLTIQRTQQEDSAVYLCASSLGLAGTYNEQFFGPGTRLTVL.